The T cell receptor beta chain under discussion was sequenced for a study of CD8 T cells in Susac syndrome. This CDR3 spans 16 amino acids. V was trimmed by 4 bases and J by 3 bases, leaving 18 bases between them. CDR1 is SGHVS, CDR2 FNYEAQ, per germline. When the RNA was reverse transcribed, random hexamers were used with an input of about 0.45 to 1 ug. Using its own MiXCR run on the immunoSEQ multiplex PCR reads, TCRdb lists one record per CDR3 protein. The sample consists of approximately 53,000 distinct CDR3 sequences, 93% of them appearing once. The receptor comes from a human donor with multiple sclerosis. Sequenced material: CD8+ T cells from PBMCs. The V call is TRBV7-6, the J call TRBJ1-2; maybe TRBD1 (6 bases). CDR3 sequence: CASSSSPTGGYYGYTF. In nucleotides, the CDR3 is TGTGCCAGCAGCTCATCCCCGACGGGGGGCTACTATGGCTACACCTTC.